The clone carrying this T cell receptor beta chain was seen many times. TCRdb independently ran MiXCR on the 5' RACE reads; one entry per CDR3 protein. The sample consists of approximately 580,000 distinct CDR3 sequences, about a sixth of them appearing once. The data belong to a study of T cells after yellow fever vaccination. This TCR came from a man aged 18 to 30 who received the YFV17D yellow fever vaccine. Sequenced material: PBMCs, taken roughly 5 days after the first yellow fever vaccination.

The CDR3 here is CASSWASGEETQYF. The CDR3 nucleotides read TGTGCCAGCAGTTGGGCCTCGGGGGAAGAGACCCAGTACTTC. The V call is TRBV5-5, the J call TRBJ2-5, with a tentative D call TRBD2 (6 bases). V gave up 5 bases and J gave up 3 bases, with 14 bases separating them. CDR1 is SGHKS and CDR2 is YYEKEE in the germline V gene (reference sequence). The CDR3 is 14 residues long.